The T cell receptor beta chain under discussion was sequenced for a study of T cells in Graves' hyperthyroidism and ophthalmopathy. The TCR beta CDR3 regions underwent amplification using RNA transcripts as the source. The TCR CDR3 first-round RT-PCR relied on the HTBI primer set. TCRdb re-called the multiplex PCR reads through MiXCR, storing one row per CDR3 protein. The sample lists a few hundred thousand distinct CDR3 sequences, 40% to 55% seen once, with roughly 45% in the top ten. A few counts support this clonotype. Its matching antigen is unknown. Notes on the study in general: Most thyroid clonotypes with frequency above 0.001 were detected in blood.

This CDR3 is 13 amino acids long. With 5 bases clipped from V and 6 bases from J, the junction kept 8 bases outside the gene matches. Per the germline V gene, CDR1 is SGHRS and CDR2 is YFSETQ. This TCR was sampled from an adult woman with Graves' disease, either hyperthyroidism or ophthalmopathy (not recorded which). The sequencing input was peripheral blood or thyroid tissue (not recorded which). The gene calls are TRBV5-1 and TRBJ2-7; 7 nucleotides match TRBD1. The CDR3 sequence is CASSTTGVGEQYF. The DNA for the CDR3 is TGCGCCAGCAGTACTACAGGGGTGGGCGAGCAGTACTTC.